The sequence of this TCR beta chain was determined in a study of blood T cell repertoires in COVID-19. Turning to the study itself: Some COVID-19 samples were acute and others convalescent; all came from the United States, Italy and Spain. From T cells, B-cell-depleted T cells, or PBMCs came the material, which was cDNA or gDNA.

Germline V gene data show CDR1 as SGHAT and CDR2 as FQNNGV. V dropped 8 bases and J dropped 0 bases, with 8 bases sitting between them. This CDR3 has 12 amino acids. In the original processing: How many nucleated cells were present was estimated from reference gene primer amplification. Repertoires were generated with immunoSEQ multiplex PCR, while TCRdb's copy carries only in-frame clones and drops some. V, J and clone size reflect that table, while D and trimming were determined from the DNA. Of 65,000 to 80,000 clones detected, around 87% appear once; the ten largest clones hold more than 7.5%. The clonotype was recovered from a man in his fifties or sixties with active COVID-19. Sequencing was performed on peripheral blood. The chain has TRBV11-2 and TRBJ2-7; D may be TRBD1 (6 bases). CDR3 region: CASEGVSYEQYF. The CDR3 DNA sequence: TGTGCCAGCGAGGGGGTCTCCTACGAGCAGTACTTC.